The sequence of this TCR beta chain was determined in a study of response to subunit inactivated influenza vaccine. From the RT-PCR reads, TCRdb called clonotypes with MiXCR, one entry per CDR3 protein. In the table there are fewer than 650,000 distinct CDR3 sequences, around 13% of which are singletons. V was pared by 4 bases and J by 0 bases, with 23 bases between. Germline loops: CDR1 MGHRA, CDR2 YSYEKL. This CDR3 has 19 amino acids. Source: PBMCs from blood, taken roughly 47 days after vaccination. V is TRBV4-1 and J is TRBJ2-3, with unresolved D. The receptor was derived from a man over 45 who received an inactivated influenza vaccine. CDR3 sequence: CASSPVFLILLKSTDTQYF. For the CDR3, the DNA is TGCGCCAGCAGCCCTGTTTTTTTGATCTTGCTGAAGAGCACAGATACGCAGTATTTT.